Listed below are T cell receptor beta chains from one sample, sequenced in a study of blood T cell repertoires in COVID-19. The assay was immunoSEQ multiplex PCR, and TCRdb's table has in-frame clones only and misses some. The repertoire has 300,000 or so clones, about 85% of them found once; the top ten carry 4.5% to 7%. Sequences were obtained from PBMCs or T cells enriched from blood (not recorded which). The receptors stem from a woman aged 25 to 39 who had recovered from COVID-19. Both conserved end residues are part of each CDR3. D genes are given only for firm matches. A clone size is listed for some rows: how often the clone was seen (once, few, many), or a class if it is expanded.

>TRBV29-1|-|TRBJ1-1|-
CSVARPSSTEAFF
TGCAGCGTTGCACGGCCATCTAGCACTGAAGCTTTCTTT
>TRBV5-1|-|TRBJ1-5|few
CASSPEIGGPQHF
TGCGCCAGCAGTCCTGAGATTGGTGGGCCCCAGCATTTT
>TRBV9|-|TRBJ2-5|-
CASSVVPGTQETQYF
TGTGCCAGCAGCGTAGTCCCGGGTACCCAAGAGACCCAGTACTTC
>TRBV7-2|-|TRBJ1-1|-
CASSPVRGNTEAFF
TGTGCCAGCAGCCCGGTGCGGGGGAACACTGAAGCTTTCTTT
>TRBV30|-|TRBJ1-3|-
CAWSAWGGSGNTIYF
TGTGCCTGGAGTGCGTGGGGGGGATCGGGAAACACCATATATTTT
>TRBV4-1|TRBD1|TRBJ2-6|-
CASSQVTGTGGSGANVLTF
TGCGCCAGCAGCCAGGTTACCGGGACAGGGGGGTCTGGGGCCAACGTCCTGACTTTC
>TRBV19|TRBD1|TRBJ1-2|-
CASSINRGWDSVNYGYTF
TGTGCCAGTAGTATAAATCGTGGATGGGACAGCGTTAACTATGGCTACACCTTC
>TRBV6-1|-|TRBJ1-2|-
CASSEGQGYGYTF
TGTGCCAGCAGTGAAGGGCAGGGTTACGGCTACACCTTC
>TRBV18|TRBD1|TRBJ1-2|once
CASSPPRQGDRGYTF
TGTGCCAGCTCACCACCGAGACAGGGGGATCGGGGCTACACCTTC
>TRBV5-1|-|TRBJ2-1|-
CASSLATGNEQFF
TGCGCCAGCAGCTTGGCCACAGGCAATGAGCAGTTCTTC
>TRBV5-1|-|TRBJ1-3|-
CASSDRQAVSGNTIYF
TGCGCCAGCAGCGATCGACAGGCCGTCTCTGGAAACACCATATATTTT
>TRBV6-5|-|TRBJ2-7|-
CASSYGEEDEQYF
TGTGCCAGCAGTTATGGGGAGGAGGACGAGCAGTACTTC
>TRBV6-2/TRBV6-3|TRBD2|TRBJ2-1|-
CASSWRTGGGYNEQFF
TGTGCCAGCAGTTGGCGTACTGGGGGGGGATACAATGAGCAGTTCTTC
>TRBV28|-|TRBJ1-6|once
CASIRQANSPLHF
TGTGCCAGCATCCGGCAGGCTAATTCACCCCTCCACTTT
>TRBV2|TRBD1|TRBJ1-1|-
CASKGRGDTEAFF
TGTGCCAGCAAGGGCAGGGGGGACACTGAAGCTTTCTTT
>TRBV10-1|-|TRBJ1-3|-
CASSESALPSGNTIYF
TGCGCCAGCAGTGAGTCGGCCCTCCCCTCTGGAAACACCATATATTTT
>TRBV2|TRBD1|TRBJ1-2|-
CASARDRGGNYGYTF
TGTGCCAGCGCTAGGGACAGGGGTGGTAACTATGGCTACACCTTC
>TRBV5-8|-|TRBJ1-2|-
CAIHAEANYGYTF
TGTGCCATCCACGCGGAGGCTAACTATGGCTACACCTTC
>TRBV6-5|TRBD2|TRBJ2-3|-
CASSYRLAGTDTQYF
TGTGCCAGCAGTTACCGCCTAGCGGGGACAGATACGCAGTATTTT
>TRBV29-1|TRBD1|TRBJ1-1|few
CSATGSRTEAFF
TGCAGCGCGACAGGGTCTCGCACTGAAGCTTTCTTT
>TRBV3-1/TRBV3-2|TRBD1|TRBJ1-4|once
CASSRFRDRGVTNEKLFF
TGTGCCAGCAGCCGATTTCGGGACAGGGGGGTCACTAATGAAAAACTGTTTTTT
>TRBV6-2/TRBV6-3|TRBD1|TRBJ2-1|few
CASSYSPGQGAKNEQFF
TGTGCCAGCAGTTACTCGCCAGGACAGGGGGCGAAAAATGAGCAGTTCTTC
>TRBV9|-|TRBJ1-5|-
CASSFSPGEPQHF
TGTGCCAGCAGCTTCAGTCCCGGGGAGCCCCAGCATTTT
>TRBV2|-|TRBJ1-6|-
CASSEAGGRVNSPLHF
TGTGCCAGCAGTGAAGCGGGTGGCAGGGTAAATTCACCCCTCCACTTT
>TRBV12-3/TRBV12-4|-|TRBJ2-7|-
CASSWGGEQYF
TGTGCCAGCAGTTGGGGAGGCGAGCAGTACTTC
>TRBV30|-|TRBJ2-3|-
CACNTGLHTDTQYF
TGTGCCTGTAACACAGGGCTCCACACAGATACGCAGTATTTT
>TRBV30|TRBD1|TRBJ1-5|few
CAWSGGTGDQPQHF
TGTGCCTGGAGTGGGGGGACAGGGGATCAGCCCCAGCATTTT
>TRBV2|-|TRBJ1-5|-
CASSVRGLGQPQHF
TGTGCCAGCAGTGTACGGGGACTGGGTCAGCCCCAGCATTTT
>TRBV11-1|TRBD2|TRBJ2-3|-
CASSLGASGRTDTQYF
TGTGCCAGCAGCTTAGGGGCTAGCGGGCGCACAGATACGCAGTATTTT
>TRBV15|TRBD1|TRBJ1-2|few
CATSRDLQGAGGYTF
TGTGCCACCAGCAGAGATCTACAGGGGGCAGGTGGCTACACCTTC
>TRBV3-1/TRBV3-2|-|TRBJ2-7|-
CASSQVERGGSYEQYF
TGTGCCAGCAGCCAAGTTGAACGGGGAGGCTCCTACGAGCAGTACTTC
>TRBV7-9|-|TRBJ1-2|-
CASSSRQTNYGYTF
TGTGCCAGCAGCTCCCGACAGACTAACTATGGCTACACCTTC
>TRBV19|-|TRBJ2-2|-
CASSIDVSTFANTGELFF
TGTGCCAGTAGTATAGATGTCAGTACCTTCGCGAACACCGGGGAGCTGTTTTTT
>TRBV18|-|TRBJ1-1|few
CASSTTVLNTEAFF
TGTGCCAGCTCAACGACAGTGCTGAACACTGAAGCTTTCTTT
>TRBV21-1|-|TRBJ1-6|-
CASSLGTGVPYNSPLHF
TGTGCCAGCAGCCTGGGGACAGGGGTTCCCTATAATTCACCCCTCCACTTT
>TRBV6-2/TRBV6-3|TRBD2|TRBJ2-3|-
CASSLLAGGQYF
TGTGCCAGCAGTTTATTAGCGGGGGGGCAGTATTTT
>TRBV7-9|-|TRBJ1-2|-
CASSPKQIGYGYTF
TGTGCCAGCAGCCCGAAACAGATAGGCTATGGCTACACCTTC
>TRBV4-3|-|TRBJ2-1|-
CASSQAGGQVYEQFF
TGCGCCAGCAGCCAAGCCGGGGGTCAGGTCTATGAGCAGTTCTTC
>TRBV29-1|TRBD1|TRBJ1-5|few
CSVRQGPGNQPQHF
TGCAGCGTCCGACAGGGCCCGGGCAATCAGCCCCAGCATTTT
>TRBV29-1|-|TRBJ1-1|-
CSVEGQEAFF
TGCAGCGTTGAGGGGCAGGAAGCTTTCTTT
>TRBV24-1|-|TRBJ1-1|-
CATSDGRNTEAFF
TGTGCCACCAGTGATGGCAGAAACACTGAAGCTTTCTTT
>TRBV15|TRBD1|TRBJ1-3|-
CATSRDIWIGQGRNTIYF
TGTGCCACCAGCAGAGATATTTGGATCGGACAGGGAAGAAACACCATATATTTT
>TRBV6-5|TRBD1|TRBJ2-7|-
CASGRDRDNEQYF
TGTGCCAGCGGCCGGGACAGGGACAACGAGCAGTACTTC
>TRBV7-3|-|TRBJ1-1|-
CASSFDPGTEAFF
TGTGCCAGCAGCTTCGACCCGGGCACTGAAGCTTTCTTT
>TRBV12-3/TRBV12-4|-|TRBJ1-1|-
CASSARAGEAFF
TGTGCCAGCAGCGCCCGGGCAGGGGAAGCTTTCTTT
>TRBV15|-|TRBJ2-7|-
CATSRTGEGYEQYF
TGTGCCACCAGCAGGACAGGGGAGGGCTACGAGCAGTACTTC
>TRBV10-2|-|TRBJ1-4|-
CATSTTGNQVANEKLFF
TGCGCCACCTCCACTACAGGGAACCAAGTAGCAAATGAAAAACTGTTTTTT
>TRBV27|TRBD1|TRBJ1-5|-
CASSFTGGVQPQHF
TGTGCCAGCAGTTTTACAGGGGGCGTTCAGCCCCAGCATTTT
>TRBV30|-|TRBJ2-5|-
CAWSPKETQYF
TGTGCCTGGAGTCCAAAAGAGACCCAGTACTTC